One sample yielded the 27 T cell receptor beta chains listed below, sequenced in a study of B cell selection in AIRE deficiency (dated by TCRdb to 2018 to 2020). Regulatory T cells were sorted as cells that were CD4+CD25hiCD127low/negative. Library creation used the immunoSEQ multiplex PCR assay. In its TCRdb copy, this immuneACCESS table keeps in-frame sequences only and misses some clones. Where compared with another copy, unresolved V genes explain less than half of these, and the others have no known cause. For this sample there are around 26,000 clones; about 90% appear just once. The ten biggest clones cover less than 1.5% of the sample. Sample: CD4+CD25+ Tregs sorted from PBMCs. These receptors came from a human donor in good health.

The V call is TRBV2, the J call TRBJ1-1; D remains ambiguous. CDR1 is SNHLY, CDR2 FYNNEI, per germline. The CDR3 is made up of 15 amino acids. V shed 2 bases and J shed 4 bases, with 14 bases lying between them. This chain's CDR3 is CASSEFRGGRTEAFF. Written as DNA, the CDR3 is TGTGCCAGCAGTGAATTTCGAGGCGGGCGCACTGAAGCTTTCTTT.

This clone was counted a single time. The chain employs TRBV19 and TRBJ1-5; 10 bases line up with TRBD1. J was trimmed by 6 bases and V by 5 bases; bases with no gene match: 1. The germline V gene encodes CDR1 LNHDA and CDR2 SQIVND (reference sequence). The CDR3 is 13 amino acids. The CDR3 nucleotides read TGTGCCAGTAGTGGACAGGGGGGTCAGCCCCAGCATTTT. This encodes CASSGQGGQPQHF.

This chain uses TRBV5-1 with TRBJ2-1, with D maybe TRBD2 (5 bases). CDR1 and CDR2 (germline): SGHRS, YFSETQ. The CDR3 has 13 amino acids. V lost 4 bases and J lost 8, with 13 bases in between. The CDR3, as DNA: TGCGCCAGCAGCGTAAGCTTGGAGGATGAGCAGTTCTTC. Protein: CASSVSLEDEQFF.

This sequence joins TRBV7-2 and TRBJ1-1; TRBD1 might be the D (5 bases). The CDR3 covers 14 residues. CDR1 and CDR2 from the germline V gene are SGHTA and FQGNSA. Between the trimmed V and J ends, which lost 5 bases and 8 bases, there was a span of 18 bases. CDR3 amino acids: CASSPGPAASEAFF. DNA for the CDR3: TGTGCCAGCAGCCCAGGGCCCGCAGCTTCGGAAGCTTTCTTT.

V gene TRBV11-3 combines with J gene TRBJ2-1; the D gene is possibly TRBD2 (6 bases). The CDR3 runs to 16 residues. CDR1 and CDR2 from the germline V gene are SGHNT and YENEEA. The ends were cut back, 1 base at V and 0 bases at J, with 10 bases in the middle. The CDR3 coding sequence is TGTGCCAGCAGCTTAGCCGGGGGAACCTCCTACAATGAGCAGTTCTTC. Its protein product is CASSLAGGTSYNEQFF.

The CDR3 reads CASSVEGPGFSYNEQFF. CDR3 DNA: TGTGCCAGCAGCGTAGAGGGACCCGGATTCTCCTACAATGAGCAGTTCTTC. V is TRBV9 and J is TRBJ2-1; the D call may be TRBD1 or TRBD2 (5 bases each). CDR3 length equals 17 residues. Trimming left V 0 bases short and J 0 bases short, with 13 bases between. Germline V gives CDR1 SGDLS, CDR2 YYNGEE.

The chain is built from TRBV11-3 and TRBJ2-2, with TRBD1 identical over 7 bases. CDR3 size: 17 residues. CDR1 and CDR2 (germline): SGHNT, YENEEA. Losses at the gene ends were 3 bases for V and 1 base for J; bases not matched to a gene: 8. CDR3 sequence reads: CASSFRRAGGNTGELFF. The CDR3 DNA sequence: TGTGCCAGCAGCTTTAGAAGGGCAGGGGGGAACACCGGGGAGCTGTTTTTT.

This chain connects TRBV19 to TRBJ2-5; D remains ambiguous. CDR1 is LNHDA and CDR2 is SQIVND in the germline V gene (reference sequence). The CDR3 is 14 amino acids. Trimming pared 3 bases from V and 5 bases from J, leaving 13 bases between. The CDR3: CASSIVTVPETQYF. In DNA form, the CDR3 reads TGTGCCAGTAGTATTGTAACCGTACCCGAGACCCAGTACTTC.

This clone was picked up one time. This chain links TRBV28 with TRBJ2-6, with 7 nucleotides matching TRBD1. The CDR3 totals 17 residues. Unmatched junction bases numbered 11, after V lost 5 bases and J lost 4 bases. Germline CDR1 MDHEN, CDR2 SYDVKM. The CDR3 DNA follows: TGTGCCAGCAGTCGACAGGGTACCCTGCGGGGGGCCAACGTCCTGACTTTC. It encodes CASSRQGTLRGANVLTF. Complete variable domain (other parts from reference TRBV28 and TRBJ2-6): DVKVTQSSRYLVKRTGEKVFLECVQDMDHENMFWYRQDPGLGLRLIYFSYDVKMKEKGDIPEGYSVSREKKERFSLILESASTNQTSMYLCASSRQGTLRGANVLTFGAGSRLTVL.

The chain combines TRBV5-4 with TRBJ2-7, with D possibly being TRBD1 or TRBD2 (5 bases each). V was clipped by 0 bases and J by 4 bases, with 14 bases between them. This CDR3 comprises 15 residues. The germline gives CDR1 SGHNT, CDR2 YYREEE (reference sequence). For the CDR3, the DNA is TGTGCCAGCAGCTTGGACGGGACGGATATTTACGAGCAGTACTTC. It translates to CASSLDGTDIYEQYF.

The chain links TRBV27 to TRBJ2-1, with D uncertain. The CDR3 runs to 13 residues. CDR1 is MNHEY, CDR2 SMNVEV, per germline (reference sequence). The ends were cut back, 3 bases at V and 1 base at J, with 4 bases in the middle. The CDR3: CASSFLSYNEQFF. The CDR3 DNA sequence: TGTGCCAGCAGTTTTTTATCCTACAATGAGCAGTTCTTC.

The chain joins TRBV5-1 to TRBJ1-3; no definite D call. The ends were cut back, 3 bases at V and 0 bases at J, with 7 bases in the middle. The CDR3 runs 14 residues. Germline CDR1 SGHRS, CDR2 YFSETQ. Here the CDR3 DNA reads TGCGCCAGCAGCTGGAGAGGCTCTGGAAACACCATATATTTT. This translates into CASSWRGSGNTIYF.

The rearrangement uses TRBV7-6 and TRBJ1-2; D remains unclear. Trimming stripped 5 bases from V and 1 base from J, with 11 bases between. Germline V gives CDR1 SGHVS, CDR2 FNYEAQ. The CDR3 covers 14 residues. DNA of the CDR3: TGTGCCAGCAGCGACGCCCGGGGTAACTATGGCTACACCTTC. Translating gives CASSDARGNYGYTF.

This sequence joins TRBV18 and TRBJ1-2; D perhaps matches TRBD1 (5 bases). V was shortened by 3 bases and J by 8 bases, with 10 bases between the two germline ends. The CDR3 length is 12 residues. Germline CDR1 and CDR2: KGHSH and LQKENI. CDR3 DNA: TGTGCCAGCTCACCCAGGGACGGAGGCTACACCTTC. Translating it yields CASSPRDGGYTF.

V usage is TRBV4-3 and J usage is TRBJ2-3, with D possibly TRBD2 on 7 matching bases. Per the germline V gene, CDR1 is LGHNA and CDR2 is YSLEER. Deletions cut 1 base from V and 0 bases from J, with 14 bases between. This CDR3 spans 17 amino acids. CDR3 in amino acids: CASSQGAGARSTDTQYF. The CDR3 bases are TGCGCCAGCAGCCAAGGGGCGGGGGCCCGGAGCACAGATACGCAGTATTTT.

This rearrangement joins TRBV5-1 to TRBJ2-3, with no clear D. CDR1 and CDR2 (germline): SGHRS, YFSETQ. Trimming cost V 6 bases and J 2 bases, with 7 bases left between them. This CDR3 has 12 amino acids. The DNA for the CDR3 is TGCGCCAGCACCGATCTCACAGATACGCAGTATTTT. Residues: CASTDLTDTQYF.

This clone has more than one count but fewer than ten. The rearrangement joins TRBV5-1 to TRBJ1-2, with D possibly matching TRBD1 (6 bases). Trimming removed 3 bases from V and 4 bases from J, with 10 bases in between. The CDR3 is 13 residues long. Germline values: CDR1 SGHRS, CDR2 YFSETQ. The CDR3 bases are TGCGCCAGCAGCTCCGACAGGAGCTATGGCTACACCTTC. Translation gives CASSSDRSYGYTF. Using reference TRBV5-1 and TRBJ1-2 for the parts outside the CDR3, the full variable domain is KAGVTQTPRYLIKTRGQQVTLSCSPISGHRSVSWYQQTPGQGLQFLFEYFSETQRNKGNFPGRFSGRQFSNSRSEMNVSTLELGDSALYLCASSSDRSYGYTFGSGTRLTVV.

The gene calls are TRBV28 and TRBJ1-1, with a possible D match to TRBD1 (6 bases). This CDR3 contains 13 residues. The V end was cut by 3 bases, the J end by 3 bases, with 8 bases between. Germline values: CDR1 MDHEN, CDR2 SYDVKM. The chain's CDR3 is CASSFTGYTEAFF. As DNA, the CDR3 is TGTGCCAGCAGTTTCACAGGGTACACTGAAGCTTTCTTT.

The J gene is TRBJ2-3, the V gene TRBV5-4, with 11 bases identical to TRBD2. CDR1 is SGHNT and CDR2 is YYREEE in the germline V gene (reference sequence). CDR3 length: 16 residues. V lost 4 bases, J lost 7 bases, and 11 bases stayed unmatched. The CDR3 coding sequence is TGTGCCAGCAGCCAACCCCCTAGCGGGGGGATGAATACGCAGTATTTT. This codes for CASSQPPSGGMNTQYF.

This clone came up a few times. V usage is TRBV27 and J usage is TRBJ1-5; D is possibly TRBD1 (6 bases). CDR3 length: 16 amino acids. V was shortened by 7 bases and J by 0 bases, with 16 bases between the two germline ends. Germline CDR1 and CDR2: MNHEY and SMNVEV (reference sequence). The CDR3 loop reads CASKPRTVDSNQPQHF. In DNA form, the CDR3 reads TGTGCCAGCAAACCTAGGACAGTCGATAGCAATCAGCCCCAGCATTTT.

This chain connects TRBV6-6 to TRBJ2-7; D is possibly TRBD1 or TRBD2 (5 bases each). The germline V gene encodes CDR1 MNHNY and CDR2 SVGAGI (reference sequence). Between the trimmed V and J ends, which lost 0 bases and 7 bases, there was a span of 13 bases. This CDR3 has 14 amino acids. CDR3 DNA sequence: TGTGCCAGCAGTTACTCGAGGGGTACGGAGGAGCAGTACTTC. It encodes CASSYSRGTEEQYF.

This clone appeared a single time. The V and J genes are TRBV19 and TRBJ1-6; TRBD1 matches 7 bases. Trimming removed 3 bases from V and 7 bases from J; junction bases left unmatched: 6. This CDR3 has 15 residues. In germline, CDR1 is LNHDA, CDR2 SQIVND (reference sequence). CDR3: CASSIARGRNSPLHF. CDR3 sequence (DNA): TGTGCCAGTAGTATTGCCAGGGGGAGGAATTCACCCCTCCACTTT.

The CDR3 loop reads CASSLLQGAGELFF. The CDR3 nucleotides read TGCGCCAGCAGCTTGCTACAGGGGGCCGGGGAGCTGTTTTTT. The chain joins TRBV5-1 to TRBJ2-2; 8 nucleotides line up with TRBD1. CDR1 is SGHRS and CDR2 is YFSETQ in the germline V gene. The junction had 2 bases not matched to a gene; V was cut back by 1 base and J by 6 bases. This CDR3 has 14 residues.

The chain carries TRBV7-6 and TRBJ2-7; D is unresolved. Trimming cost V 6 bases and J 3 bases, with 12 bases left between them. Germline CDR1 and CDR2: SGHVS and FNYEAQ. This CDR3 is 13 amino acids long. CDR3 DNA sequence: TGTGCCAGCAGTCCCAGACCGGGCTACGAGCAGTACTTC. It yields the protein CASSPRPGYEQYF.

The chain joins TRBV20-1 to TRBJ1-1, with no clear D. The ends were cut back, 0 bases at V and 8 bases at J, with 7 bases in the middle. The CDR3 is made up of 11 amino acids. Germline assignment: CDR1 DFQATT and CDR2 SNEGSKA (reference sequence). The CDR3: CSARDAREAFF. Here the CDR3 DNA reads TGCAGTGCTAGAGATGCTAGGGAAGCTTTCTTT.

V and J are TRBV18 and TRBJ2-2, with 11 bases that match TRBD1. Germline V gene data show CDR1 as KGHSH and CDR2 as LQKENI. Germline trimming cut 5 bases from V and 7 bases from J; bases unmatched to any gene: 6. This CDR3 is 15 amino acids long. The CDR3 nucleotides are TGTGCCAGCTCAACCGGACAGGGGGCGATCGGGGAGCTGTTTTTT. It specifies CASSTGQGAIGELFF.

The chain joins TRBV7-2 to TRBJ2-5, with D possibly being TRBD1 (6 bases). Germline V gene data show CDR1 as SGHTA and CDR2 as FQGNSA. Trimming stripped 7 bases from V and 5 bases from J, with 14 bases between. The CDR3 totals 13 residues. DNA for the CDR3: TGTGCCAGCACCGGTCTTGGGGGCGAGACCCAGTACTTC. Its protein is CASTGLGGETQYF.